This TCR beta chain was recorded in a study of blood T cell repertoires in COVID-19. Sequencing used immunoSEQ multiplex PCR; TCRdb keeps in-frame clones, though not all of them. The sample has about 480,000 clones; nearly 90% are singletons. The CDR3 is 14 residues long. Trimming left V 1 base short and J 6 bases short, with 10 bases between. The germline gives CDR1 MNHNS, CDR2 SASEGT. Sequenced material: PBMCs or T cells enriched from blood (not recorded which). The TCR sequence derives from a woman aged 18-29 years with acute COVID-19. The chain carries TRBV6-1 and TRBJ1-5, with D unclear. The CDR3 loop is CASSEELGPQPQHF. CDR3 coding DNA: TGTGCCAGCAGTGAAGAGCTAGGTCCTCAGCCCCAGCATTTT.